This T cell receptor (beta chain) originates from a study of Tregs in tolerant kidney transplant recipients. Whole-study findings and limits: Donor-specific Treg expansion exceeded global Treg expansion in tolerant patients, suggesting antigen drive. Biological reproducibility was not directly addressed in this study. The small number of patients limits these findings pending further validation.

The nonmyeloablative bone marrow transplants came from related graft donors, with transient mixed chimerism. Unstimulated regulatory T cells (CD4+CD25+CD127-), CD4+CD25- non-regulatory cells, CD4 and CD8 cells were FACS-sorted from thawed PBMCs. The CDR3 has 15 residues. V lost 1 base, J lost 6 bases, and 2 bases stayed unmatched. Per the germline V gene, CDR1 is LNHNV and CDR2 is YYDKDF (reference sequence). Comment on this clone: Its antigen is unknown.

Generated by immunoSEQ multiplex PCR, the TCRdb table keeps only in-frame clones and is missing some. The table lists 50,000 to 65,000 clones, around 87% of them singletons. The clonotype comes from a human patient who received a combined kidney and bone marrow transplant. A subset of T cells may come from the graft donor. Sequences were derived from CD4+ T cells from blood (PBMCs), sampled 6 months after the transplant. The chain joins TRBV15 to TRBJ2-1; TRBD2 aligns across 11 bases. The chain's CDR3 is CATSRASGRINEQFF. The DNA of the CDR3 is TGTGCCACCAGCAGAGCTAGCGGGAGGATCAATGAGCAGTTCTTC.